This TCR beta chain is from a study of metastatic and nonmetastatic thyroid tumors. Study at large: For malignant and benign thyroid patients, tumor or nodule tissue and blood were the sources whose repertoires were compared.

This clone is categorized as medium-sized. Thyroid surgery was preceded by no treatment in any patient. TCRdb recomputed clones from the PCR reads via MiXCR. The top ten clones hold 12% of a sample with about 13,000 clones, about 26% of them seen once. This receptor was obtained from a female donor with papillary thyroid cancer or a benign thyroid nodule (not recorded which). Some clones in this sample may be carry-over from other donors' samples. Sequenced input: tumor tissue.

CDR3 DNA sequence: TGTGCCAGCAGCCAAGGGGGTTTTGGCTACTATGGCTACACCTTC. Translated: CASSQGGFGYYGYTF. V is TRBV4-2 and J is TRBJ1-2; D is uncertain. Trimming took 1 base from V and 3 from J, leaving 12 bases between them. CDR1 and CDR2 (germline): LGHNA, YNFKEQ. The CDR3 consists of 15 residues.